One and the same sample provided the 20 T cell receptor beta chains below, sequenced in a study of blood T cell repertoires in COVID-19. Sequencing was performed with immunoSEQ multiplex PCR; in TCRdb, only in-frame clones are kept and a portion is missing. The profile shows around 50,000 clones, approximately 86% of them singletons. The sequenced material came from peripheral blood. These receptors all stem from a man aged 55 to 70 with active or convalescent COVID-19.

This rearrangement joins TRBV2 to TRBJ1-5, with 9 bases that match TRBD1. The V segment lost 4 bases and the J segment 6 bases; nucleotides outside the gene matches: 4. Per germline, CDR1 SNHLY and CDR2 FYNNEI. The CDR3 extends over 14 amino acids. The CDR3 protein is CASSVGQGGQPQHF. As DNA, the CDR3 is TGTGCCAGCAGTGTGGGACAGGGAGGTCAGCCCCAGCATTTT.

This clone was seen a handful of times. The gene calls are TRBV6-1 and TRBJ1-3, with D possibly TRBD1 on 5 matching bases. This CDR3 comprises 14 residues. CDR1 is MNHNS and CDR2 is SASEGT in the germline V gene. V shed 2 bases and J shed 4 bases, with 9 bases lying between them. This CDR3 reads CASSELRQGNTIYF. The CDR3 nucleotides read TGTGCCAGCAGTGAATTGAGACAGGGAAACACCATATATTTT.

This rearrangement joins TRBV6-5 to TRBJ2-1; TRBD2 might be the D (6 bases). The CDR3 is 12 amino acids. Trimming pared 4 bases from V and 6 bases from J, leaving 7 bases between. Germline CDR1 is MNHEY and CDR2 is SVGAGI. The CDR3 spells CASSFSGNEQFF. The CDR3 region has the DNA TGTGCCAGCAGTTTTAGCGGCAATGAGCAGTTCTTC.

V and J are TRBV5-3 and TRBJ1-5; D may be TRBD1 (6 bases). TRBV5-3 is identified as an open reading frame with a role that is uncertain. This CDR3 region has 17 residues. The V end was cut by 0 bases, the J end by 3 bases, with 16 bases between. This chain's CDR3 is CARSLVTETGYNQPQHF. The CDR3 DNA follows: TGTGCCAGAAGCTTGGTGACCGAGACAGGCTACAATCAGCCCCAGCATTTT.

The V call is TRBV4-1, the J call TRBJ1-5; D is perhaps TRBD1 (5 bases). Between the trimmed V and J ends, which lost 4 bases and 4 bases, there was a span of 20 bases. The CDR3 is 17 amino acids. Looked up from germline, CDR1 is MGHRA and CDR2 is YSYEKL. For the CDR3, the DNA is TGCGCCAGCAGCCTTACCCTAGTGCGGGGACCGAATCAGCCCCAGCATTTT. Its protein is CASSLTLVRGPNQPQHF.

The chain recombines TRBV7-9 with TRBJ1-1, with D hard to call. The V gene's germline CDR1 is SEHNR and CDR2 FQNEAQ (reference sequence). V lost 6 bases and J 11 bases, leaving 10 bases between the germline ends. The CDR3 totals 10 residues. CDR3 protein: CASRRTLAFF. The CDR3 bases are TGTGCCAGCAGGAGAACTTTGGCTTTCTTT.

The chain employs TRBV5-4 and TRBJ1-5; the D is unclear. The germline V gene encodes CDR1 SGHNT and CDR2 YYREEE (reference sequence). The CDR3 extends over 13 amino acids. The V end was cut by 2 bases, the J end by 5 bases, with 8 bases between. The CDR3 is CASSLEVDQPQHF. The CDR3 DNA sequence: TGTGCCAGCAGCTTAGAGGTGGATCAGCCCCAGCATTTT.

The CDR3: CASSSFTRATGELFF. CDR3 nucleotide sequence: TGTGCCAGCAGTTCCTTCACCAGGGCCACCGGGGAGCTGTTTTTT. The rearrangement links TRBV6-5 to TRBJ2-2; maybe TRBD1 (5 bases). V dropped 4 bases and J dropped 4 bases, with 13 bases sitting between them. CDR1 is MNHEY and CDR2 is SVGAGI in the germline V gene. The CDR3 is made up of 15 amino acids.

The chain couples TRBV28 to TRBJ1-5, with D possibly matching TRBD1 (6 bases). CDR1 and CDR2 from the germline V gene are MDHEN and SYDVKM. The CDR3 is 15 amino acids. V lost 5 bases to trimming and J lost 3 bases, with 14 bases between them. The DNA of the CDR3 is TGTGCCAGCAGTCCCACCGACAGGACCAATCAGCCCCAGCATTTT. It encodes CASSPTDRTNQPQHF.

This chain connects TRBV30 to TRBJ1-1; D is possibly TRBD1 (5 bases). CDR1 and CDR2 from the germline V gene are GTSNPN and SVGIG (reference sequence). The CDR3 has 14 amino acids. Trimming took 0 bases from V and 10 from J, leaving 18 bases between them. The CDR3, as DNA: TGTGCCTGGAGTGTACCCGGACACCTAAAAGGAGCTTTCTTT. Translation: CAWSVPGHLKGAFF.

The chain carries TRBV15 and TRBJ2-5; 13 bases map to TRBD2. This CDR3 has 13 amino acids. Trimming at V came to 8 bases and at J to 6 bases, leaving 3 bases not matched to a gene. Germline V CDR1 and CDR2: LNHNV, YYDKDF (reference sequence). The DNA of the CDR3 is TGTGCCACCGGGACTAGCGGGGTTCAGACCCAGTACTTC. Its translation is CATGTSGVQTQYF.

The rearrangement uses TRBV4-2 and TRBJ2-3; 14 bases map to TRBD2. The CDR3 spans 20 residues. Looked up from germline, CDR1 is LGHNA and CDR2 is YNFKEQ. After removal of 3 bases from V and 1 base from J, the junction contained 12 bases not matched to a gene. The CDR3 region has the DNA TGTGCCAGCAGCCACCGACTAGCGGGGGGGCGGTTCTTAGGCACAGATACGCAGTATTTT. This codes for CASSHRLAGGRFLGTDTQYF.

CDR3 in DNA: TGTGCCAGCAGCCAAGTCCCGACAGGGCACTATGGCTACACCTTC. Translation: CASSQVPTGHYGYTF. J is TRBJ1-2 and V is TRBV3-1 (or the pseudogene TRBV3-2), with TRBD1 matching over 7 bases. Germline V CDR1 and CDR2: LGHDT, YNNKEL (reference sequence). Germline trimming cut 1 base from V and 3 bases from J; bases unmatched to any gene: 5. CDR3 size: 15 residues.

The chain carries TRBV18 and TRBJ1-4, with TRBD1 as a possible D gene (5 bases). V dropped 6 bases and J dropped 6 bases, with 14 bases sitting between them. Germline CDR1 KGHSH, CDR2 LQKENI. CDR3 length equals 14 residues. CDR3 bases: TGTGCCAGCTCCCCAACGCGGGGGGATGAAAAACTGTTTTTT. As protein: CASSPTRGDEKLFF.

This chain links TRBV6-1 with TRBJ2-5; D ambiguous. In germline, CDR1 is MNHNS, CDR2 SASEGT. The CDR3 loop spans 14 amino acids. Trimming pared 0 bases from V and 3 bases from J, leaving 8 bases between. CDR3 loop: CASSEAHREETQYF. CDR3 bases: TGTGCCAGCAGTGAAGCGCACCGAGAAGAGACCCAGTACTTC.

The chain joins TRBV28 to TRBJ2-2; TRBD1 is a possible D gene (6 bases). The CDR3 sequence is 16 residues long. V lost 5 bases and J lost 6, with 19 bases in between. Looked up from germline, CDR1 is MDHEN and CDR2 is SYDVKM. The DNA of the CDR3 is TGTGCCAGCAGTCAGACGAACAGGGCGACGGCCGGGGAGCTGTTTTTT. Its protein is CASSQTNRATAGELFF.

This sequence joins TRBV6-1 and TRBJ2-2, with 12 bases lining up with TRBD1. The CDR3 is 19 amino acids. The junction had 15 bases not matched to a gene; V was cut back by 4 bases and J by 6 bases. CDR1 MNHNS and CDR2 SASEGT come from the germline V gene. The CDR3 nucleotides read TGTGCCAGCAGTGCGTCAACCGGGACAGGGGGCGCTGGGGCCGGGGAGCTGTTTTTT. This translates into CASSASTGTGGAGAGELFF.

The V and J genes are TRBV19 and TRBJ1-2; 8 nucleotides match TRBD1. CDR1 and CDR2 from the germline V gene are LNHDA and SQIVND (reference sequence). This CDR3 spans 13 amino acids. The J segment lost 1 base and the V segment lost 8 bases, leaving 3 bases of the junction unmatched. DNA for the CDR3: TGTGCCAGTTCCGGACAGGGTAACTATGGCTACACCTTC. Its translation: CASSGQGNYGYTF.

The V call is TRBV10-3, the J call TRBJ1-2; no definite D call. CDR1 is ENHRY, CDR2 SYGVKD, per germline. V lost 11 bases to trimming and J lost 0 bases, with 16 bases between them. The length of the CDR3 is 14 residues. The CDR3 DNA follows: TGTGCCTCCCGGAGACCAGCGGCTAACTATGGCTACACCTTC. It encodes CASRRPAANYGYTF.

The rearrangement uses TRBV12-5 and TRBJ2-1; TRBD2 is a possible D gene (6 bases). The CDR3 has 15 residues. Germline V lookup: CDR1 LGHNT, CDR2 FRNRAP. Trimming cost V 4 bases and J 7 bases, with 17 bases left between them. CDR3 in amino acids: CASGSSGTGRNEQFF. The CDR3 DNA reads TGTGCTAGTGGTTCCTCCGGGACTGGAAGGAATGAGCAGTTCTTC.